Below, 13 T cell receptor beta chains from the same sample are listed, as sequenced in a study of T cells in Graves' hyperthyroidism and ophthalmopathy. There were TCR beta CDR3 regions amplified from RNA transcripts. When the TCR CDR3 underwent first-round RT-PCR, the HTBI primer set was used. TCRdb reprocessed the multiplex PCR reads via MiXCR and lists one record per CDR3 protein. Of approximately 640,000 distinct CDR3 sequences listed, roughly 17% are singletons. The source material was blood. The source is a man aged 50 to 60 with Graves' hyperthyroidism.

Regarding this clonotype: A much larger clone sits a single nucleotide away, making a read error possible. Without the conserved terminal phenylalanine or tryptophan, this CDR3 likely stems from a read error. The J gene is TRBJ1-1, the V gene TRBV11-1; perhaps TRBD1 as D (5 bases). This CDR3 is 15 amino acids long. The V and J ends lost 5 bases and 0 bases respectively, with 13 bases between them. From germline, CDR1 is SGHAT and CDR2 FQDESV (reference sequence). The CDR3 is CASSPEGQLNTEAFL. CDR3 sequence (DNA): TGTGCCAGCAGCCCAGAGGGGCAGTTGAACACTGAAGCTTTCCTT.

Comments on this clonotype: With a much larger clone just one base away, this may be a read error. The rearrangement uses TRBV20-1 and TRBJ2-1; D is possibly TRBD1 or TRBD2 (5 bases each). Trimming pared 6 bases from V and 0 bases from J, leaving 18 bases between. From germline, CDR1 is DFQATT and CDR2 SNEGSKA (reference sequence). The length of the CDR3 is 16 residues. Here the CDR3 DNA reads TGCAGTGCCGCATATCGGGGACGCCGCTCCTACAATGAGCAGTTCTTC. Translating gives CSAAYRGRRSYNEQFF.

This clonotype has ten or more counts. The V and J genes are TRBV7-3 and TRBJ2-1; TRBD2 agrees at 10 bases. The CDR3 sequence is 16 residues long. CDR1 and CDR2 from the germline V gene are SGHTA and FQGTGA. With V trimmed by 1 base and J by 7 bases, 7 bases remained unmatched. CDR3 bases: TGTGCCAGCAGCTTAATGGGGCTAGCGGGGGCTAATGAGCAGTTCTTC. The encoded protein is CASSLMGLAGANEQFF.

V gene TRBV20-1 combines with J gene TRBJ2-2; 8 bases agree with TRBD1. V shed 5 bases and J 3 bases; nucleotides not matched to a gene: 11. Germline V gene sequence: CDR1 DFQATT, CDR2 SNEGSKA (reference sequence). This CDR3 contains 16 residues. In nucleotides, the CDR3 is TGCAGTGCTTATATTCGGACAGGGAGAGACACCGGGGAGCTGTTTTTT. It is translated as CSAYIRTGRDTGELFF.

This clonotype showed up many times. The chain couples TRBV28 to TRBJ1-2; 7 bases align to TRBD1. CDR1 MDHEN and CDR2 SYDVKM come from the germline V gene. V was clipped by 6 bases and J by 8 bases; unmatched bases: 12. The CDR3 extends over 14 amino acids. CDR3 residues: CASSPGTDPWGYTF. CDR3 sequence (DNA): TGTGCCAGCAGCCCCGGGACAGACCCCTGGGGCTACACCTTC.

This clonotype was counted many times. The chain carries TRBV2 and TRBJ1-5; TRBD1 agrees at 8 bases. Germline trimming cut 8 bases from V and 6 bases from J; bases unmatched to any gene: 9. The CDR3 extends over 14 amino acids. The germline V gene has CDR1 SNHLY and CDR2 FYNNEI. The CDR3 bases are TGTGCCAGCGGAGGACAGGGAGTAAGTCAGCCCCAGCATTTT. This codes for CASGGQGVSQPQHF.

CDR3 sequence reads: CASAPAPGRWSQETQYF. CDR3 in DNA: TGCGCCAGCGCGCCTGCTCCCGGTAGATGGTCACAAGAGACCCAGTACTTC. This sequence joins TRBV5-1 and TRBJ2-5; D uncertain. The V and J ends lost 7 bases and 2 bases respectively, with 24 bases between them. The CDR3 is 17 amino acids. Germline assignment: CDR1 SGHRS and CDR2 YFSETQ.

DNA of the CDR3: TGCAGTGCTCCAGGACCAGGGGATTACGAGCAGTACTTC. It is translated as CSAPGPGDYEQYF. The chain is built from TRBV20-1 and TRBJ2-7, with D possibly being TRBD1 (6 bases). Looked up from germline, CDR1 is DFQATT and CDR2 is SNEGSKA (reference sequence). CDR3 length: 13 amino acids. V lost 5 bases and J 4 bases, leaving 15 bases between the germline ends.

The V and J genes are TRBV29-1 and TRBJ1-5; TRBD1 matches 11 bases. V lost 6 bases to trimming and J lost 4 bases; unmatched junction nucleotides: 5. Germline V gene data show CDR1 as SQVTM and CDR2 as ANQGSEA. The CDR3 consists of 14 residues. CDR3 amino acids: CSVAGTGGNQPQHF. The CDR3 DNA sequence: TGCAGCGTAGCCGGGACAGGGGGGAATCAGCCCCAGCATTTT.

With regard to this clonotype: A read error may be the cause here, since a much bigger clone is one base away. V is TRBV2 and J is TRBJ2-2; D unresolved. This CDR3 comprises 12 residues. The germline V gene encodes CDR1 SNHLY and CDR2 FYNNEI. Trimming stripped 6 bases from V and 8 bases from J, with 10 bases between. The DNA for the CDR3 is TGTGCCAGCAGGACAAAGTCTGGGGAGCTGTTTTTT. It is translated as CASRTKSGELFF.

There are many counts of this clonotype. V usage is TRBV15 and J usage is TRBJ2-7; TRBD2 agrees at 8 bases. From germline, CDR1 is LNHNV and CDR2 YYDKDF (reference sequence). Trimming took 0 bases from V and 2 from J; bases not matched to a gene: 3. The CDR3 is made up of 15 amino acids. As DNA, the CDR3 is TGTGCCACCAGCAGAGAGTCCGGGAGGGCCTACGAGCAGTACTTC. Residues: CATSRESGRAYEQYF.

This clonotype was detected a few times. The rearrangement joins TRBV6-2 or TRBV6-3 to TRBJ2-5, with TRBD2 matching over 7 bases. Germline-derived CDR1 and CDR2 are MNHEY and SVGEGT. The CDR3 spans 17 residues. The ends lost 2 bases at V and 3 bases at J; junction bases unmatched: 12. The CDR3 nucleotides are TGTGCCAGCAGTTACAACCCTCCGGGAGGCTGGGAAGAGACCCAGTACTTC. Encoded protein: CASSYNPPGGWEETQYF.

This clonotype was detected many times. V is TRBV11-2 and J is TRBJ2-7; TRBD2 aligns across 9 bases. Trimming cost V 0 bases and J 4 bases; bases outside gene matches: 10. From germline, CDR1 is SGHAT and CDR2 FQNNGV. This CDR3 has 17 residues. The CDR3 bases are TGTGCCAGCAGCTTAGACTCTCTAGCGGGAACTTTTTACGAGCAGTACTTC. The encoded protein is CASSLDSLAGTFYEQYF.